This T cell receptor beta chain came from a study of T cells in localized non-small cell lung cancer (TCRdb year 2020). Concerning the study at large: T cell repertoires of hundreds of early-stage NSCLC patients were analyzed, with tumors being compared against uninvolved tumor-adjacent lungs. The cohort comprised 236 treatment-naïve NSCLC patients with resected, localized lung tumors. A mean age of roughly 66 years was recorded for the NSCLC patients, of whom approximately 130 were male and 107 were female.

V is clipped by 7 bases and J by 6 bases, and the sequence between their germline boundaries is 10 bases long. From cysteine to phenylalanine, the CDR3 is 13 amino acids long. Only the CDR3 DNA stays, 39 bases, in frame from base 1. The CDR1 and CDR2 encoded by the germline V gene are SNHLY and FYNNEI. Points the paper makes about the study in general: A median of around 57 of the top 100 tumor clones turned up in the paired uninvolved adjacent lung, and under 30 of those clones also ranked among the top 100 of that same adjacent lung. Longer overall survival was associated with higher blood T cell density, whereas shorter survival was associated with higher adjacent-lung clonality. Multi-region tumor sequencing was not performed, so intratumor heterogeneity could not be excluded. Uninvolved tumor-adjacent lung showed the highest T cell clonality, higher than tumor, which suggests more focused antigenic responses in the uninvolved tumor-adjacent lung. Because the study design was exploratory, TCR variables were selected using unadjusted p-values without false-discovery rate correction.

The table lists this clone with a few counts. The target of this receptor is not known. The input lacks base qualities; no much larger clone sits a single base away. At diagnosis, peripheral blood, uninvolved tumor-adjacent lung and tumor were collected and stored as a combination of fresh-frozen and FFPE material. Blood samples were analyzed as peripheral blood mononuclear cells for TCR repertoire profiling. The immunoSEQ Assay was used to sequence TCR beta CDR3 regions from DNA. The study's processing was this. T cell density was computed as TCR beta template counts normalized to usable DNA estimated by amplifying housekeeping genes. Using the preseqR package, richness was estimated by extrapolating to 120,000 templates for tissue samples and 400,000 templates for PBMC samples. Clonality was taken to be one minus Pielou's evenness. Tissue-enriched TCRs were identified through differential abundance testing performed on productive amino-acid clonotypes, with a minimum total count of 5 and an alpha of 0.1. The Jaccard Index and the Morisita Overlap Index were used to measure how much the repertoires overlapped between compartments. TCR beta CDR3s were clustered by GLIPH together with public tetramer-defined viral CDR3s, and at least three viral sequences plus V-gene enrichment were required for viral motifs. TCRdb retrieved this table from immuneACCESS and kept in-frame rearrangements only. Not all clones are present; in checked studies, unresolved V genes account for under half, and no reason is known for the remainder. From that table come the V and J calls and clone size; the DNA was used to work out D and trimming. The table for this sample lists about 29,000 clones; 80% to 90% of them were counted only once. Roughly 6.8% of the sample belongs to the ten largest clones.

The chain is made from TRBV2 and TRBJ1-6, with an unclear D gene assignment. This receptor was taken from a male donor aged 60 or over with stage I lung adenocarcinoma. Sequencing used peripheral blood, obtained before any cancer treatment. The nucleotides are TGTGCCAGCAAAGTTGCAATTAATTCACCCCTCCACTTT. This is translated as CASKVAINSPLHF.